The 26 T cell receptor beta chains reported below all come from one sample, sequenced in a study of blood T cells in healthy people across ages. Together with a sample-barcoded 5' primer, a J-beta primer mix was included in a second PCR lasting roughly 7 to 11 cycles. TCRdb re-called the 5' RACE reads through MiXCR, storing one row per CDR3 protein. The table lists roughly 790,000 distinct CDR3 sequences, 35% to 45% of them singletons. Sequences were obtained from blood. These receptors all stem from a woman aged 60-75 years in good health.

The chain carries TRBV12-3 or TRBV12-4 and TRBJ1-2; no firm D call. V lost 1 base and J 5 bases, leaving 11 bases between the germline ends. The CDR3 sequence is 14 residues long. The CDR3: CASSLDSSVYGYTF. For the CDR3, the DNA is TGTGCCAGCAGTTTAGACTCGTCAGTGTATGGCTACACCTTC.

CDR3 in amino acids: CSARTVRSYNEQFF. The DNA for the CDR3 is TGCAGTGCTAGAACAGTCCGCTCCTACAATGAGCAGTTCTTC. The chain carries TRBV20-1 and TRBJ2-1; D gene uncertain. Germline V gene data show CDR1 as DFQATT and CDR2 as SNEGSKA (reference sequence). V lost 2 bases and J 0 bases, leaving 8 bases between the germline ends. The CDR3 spans 14 residues.

The chain joins TRBV7-2 to TRBJ1-1; unclear D gene. CDR3 length equals 15 residues. V was cut by 5 bases and J by 0 bases, with 13 bases left in between. Per germline, CDR1 SGHTA and CDR2 FQGNSA. In nucleotides, the CDR3 is TGTGCCAGCAGCCCAGTGTACAGCATGAACACTGAAGCTTTCTTT. This encodes CASSPVYSMNTEAFF.

This clonotype was recorded at least ten times. The V gene is TRBV15, the J gene TRBJ2-1, with D possibly being TRBD1 (6 bases). Germline V lookup: CDR1 LNHNV, CDR2 YYDKDF (reference sequence). V shed 6 bases and J shed 0 bases, with 9 bases lying between them. This CDR3 has 14 amino acids. The CDR3 sequence is CATSMDSSYNEQFF. The CDR3 nucleotides read TGTGCCACCAGTATGGACAGCTCCTACAATGAGCAGTTCTTC.

The genes are TRBV20-1 and TRBJ2-1; no reliable D call. This CDR3 spans 11 amino acids. V lost 6 bases and J lost 10, with 13 bases in between. Germline-derived CDR1 and CDR2 are DFQATT and SNEGSKA (reference sequence). CDR3 in DNA: TGCAGTGCCGGTGAAGGACGAGAGCAGTTCTTC. It encodes CSAGEGREQFF.

V and J are TRBV28 and TRBJ2-5; TRBD2 matches at 8 bases. The J segment lost 1 base and the V segment lost 1 base, leaving 2 bases of the junction unmatched. This CDR3 has 15 amino acids. Germline V gives CDR1 MDHEN, CDR2 SYDVKM. As DNA, the CDR3 is TGTGCCAGCAGTTTATATACTAGCGGCCAAGAGACCCAGTACTTC. Protein sequence: CASSLYTSGQETQYF.

In regard to this clonotype: One junction end disagrees with the germline gene, perhaps due to a read error. The V call is TRBV28, the J call TRBJ2-3; possible D gene TRBD2, 6 bases. The germline gives CDR1 MDHEN, CDR2 SYDVKM. CDR3 size: 13 residues. The CDR3 is CAWGEDGTDTQYF. CDR3 bases: TGCGCGTGGGGGGAGGATGGCACAGATACGCAGTATTTT.

The sample holds a few counts of this clonotype. The chain is built from TRBV4-1 and TRBJ2-1; D is unresolved. This CDR3 is built from 14 residues. Germline V lookup: CDR1 MGHRA, CDR2 YSYEKL. Trimming left V 0 bases short and J 3 bases short, with 6 bases between. In DNA form, the CDR3 reads TGCGCCAGCAGCCAAGATCCGGACTACAATGAGCAGTTCTTC. Amino acids: CASSQDPDYNEQFF.

This chain joins TRBV5-6 and TRBJ2-3; 9 positions agree with TRBD2. Germline lookup yields CDR1 SGHDT and CDR2 YYEEEE. The CDR3 extends over 15 amino acids. V gave up 4 bases and J gave up 5 bases; unmatched junction bases: 8. The CDR3 sequence: CASSRRGGRGDTQYF. The CDR3 DNA reads as TGTGCCAGCAGCCGGCGGGGGGGCCGAGGAGATACGCAGTATTTT.

The rearrangement joins TRBV28 to TRBJ2-1; D tentatively fits TRBD1 or TRBD2 (5 bases each). The V end lost 6 bases, the J end lost 6 bases, and 18 bases lay between the germline ends. Germline V gene sequence: CDR1 MDHEN, CDR2 SYDVKM. The CDR3 spans 15 residues. CDR3 DNA: TGTGCCAGCAGCCAAATGGGGGTCTCCCTCAATGAGCAGTTCTTC. It encodes CASSQMGVSLNEQFF.

The V gene is TRBV7-2, the J gene TRBJ2-7, with D perhaps TRBD1 (6 bases). Germline-derived CDR1 and CDR2 are SGHTA and FQGNSA. Trimming pared 5 bases from V and 0 bases from J, leaving 11 bases between. The CDR3 is made up of 14 amino acids. CDR3 loop: CASSKDSTSYEQYF. CDR3 DNA sequence: TGTGCCAGCAGCAAGGACAGTACCTCCTACGAGCAGTACTTC. Looking up the rest from reference TRBV7-2 and TRBJ2-7 gives the full variable domain: GAGVSQSPSNKVTEKGKDVELRCDPISGHTALYWYRQSLGQGLEFLIYFQGNSAPDKSGLPSDRFSAERTGGSVSTLTIQRTQQEDSAVYLCASSKDSTSYEQYFGPGTRLTVT.

This clonotype was seen only a few times. The chain recombines TRBV5-1 with TRBJ2-5; 11 bases agree with TRBD2. The CDR3 has 17 residues. Germline V gene sequence: CDR1 SGHRS, CDR2 YFSETQ. Trimming cost V 2 bases and J 7 bases; bases outside gene matches: 13. The CDR3 region is CASSFGGLAGPPGTQYF. The CDR3 nucleotides read TGCGCCAGCAGCTTCGGCGGACTAGCGGGCCCTCCTGGGACCCAGTACTTC.

The rearrangement links TRBV15 to TRBJ2-7; TRBD2 matches 10 bases. In germline, CDR1 is LNHNV, CDR2 YYDKDF (reference sequence). This CDR3 comprises 15 residues. J lost 4 bases, V lost 4 bases, and 7 bases had no gene match. The CDR3 DNA is TGTGCCACCAGCACAACGCTAGCGGGGGAATACGAGCAGTACTTC. Translating it yields CATSTTLAGEYEQYF.

This clonotype was picked up a small number of times. V gene TRBV7-6 combines with J gene TRBJ2-7, with D possibly TRBD1 on 6 matching bases. Trimming removed 1 base from V and 0 bases from J, with 10 bases in between. CDR1 SGHVS and CDR2 FNYEAQ come from the germline V gene. The CDR3 runs 15 residues. CDR3 nucleotide sequence: TGTGCCAGCAGCTTAGGCCAGGGGACCTCCTACGAGCAGTACTTC. Its protein is CASSLGQGTSYEQYF.

CDR3 sequence reads: CASRLDIEKLFF. The DNA for the CDR3 is TGTGCCAGCCGCCTAGACATCGAAAAACTGTTTTTT. The chain is built from TRBV6-1 and TRBJ1-4, with D hard to call. Trimming cost V 8 bases and J 8 bases, with 12 bases left between them. The germline V gene encodes CDR1 MNHNS and CDR2 SASEGT. The CDR3 contains 12 residues.

The CDR3 loop is CASSVTDRISYEQYF. For the CDR3, the DNA is TGTGCCAGCAGCGTTACGGACAGGATCTCCTACGAGCAGTACTTC. The V call is TRBV9, the J call TRBJ2-7; TRBD1 aligns across 7 bases. CDR3 length: 15 residues. Germline values: CDR1 SGDLS, CDR2 YYNGEE. Trimming removed 2 bases from V and 0 bases from J; junction bases left unmatched: 5.

The chain joins TRBV6-5 to TRBJ2-1; tentative D call: TRBD1 (6 bases). Gene TRBJ2-7 matches the end of the DNA better, so the J call may be wrong. The CDR3 is made up of 16 amino acids. Germline V gives CDR1 MNHEY, CDR2 SVGAGI. The CDR3 sequence is CASSSPGQQGAREQYF. The CDR3 bases are TGTGCCAGCAGTTCTCCCGGCCAACAGGGCGCGCGCGAGCAGTACTTC.

A few counts support this clonotype. The V and J genes are TRBV28 and TRBJ1-2, with D tentatively TRBD1 (6 bases). The CDR3 loop spans 13 amino acids. V lost 8 bases, J lost 3 bases, and 13 bases lay in between. Germline V lookup: CDR1 MDHEN, CDR2 SYDVKM. For the CDR3, the DNA is TGTGCCAGCGCCCTGGGGACATACTATGGCTACACCTTC. This gives the protein CASALGTYYGYTF.

V usage is TRBV20-1 and J usage is TRBJ2-1; the match to TRBD2 covers 8 bases. The CDR3 has 16 residues. The germline V gene has CDR1 DFQATT and CDR2 SNEGSKA (reference sequence). The junction had 8 bases not matched to a gene; V was cut back by 0 bases and J by 4 bases. In DNA, the CDR3 is TGCAGTGCTAGAGACTCCGGCGGGGGGTTTTACAATGAGCAGTTCTTC. Amino acids: CSARDSGGGFYNEQFF.

This clonotype appeared a few times. The chain carries TRBV5-1 and TRBJ1-1, with D perhaps TRBD1 (5 bases). Trimming pared 1 base from V and 3 bases from J, leaving 13 bases between. There are 15 residues in the CDR3. Germline assignment: CDR1 SGHRS and CDR2 YFSETQ. CDR3 loop: CASSLFRDVDTEAFF. The DNA of the CDR3 is TGCGCCAGCAGCTTGTTCAGGGACGTAGACACTGAAGCTTTCTTT.

The chain joins TRBV7-9 to TRBJ2-5; 9 nucleotides match TRBD2. V trimming: 4 bases; J trimming: 5 bases; junction bases outside the gene matches: 5. Germline values: CDR1 SEHNR, CDR2 FQNEAQ (reference sequence). CDR3 length equals 14 residues. This CDR3 is CASSSGLAVETQYF. CDR3 nucleotide sequence: TGTGCCAGCAGCTCGGGACTAGCTGTGGAGACCCAGTACTTC.

V and J are TRBV29-1 and TRBJ1-2; tentative D call: TRBD1 (5 bases). The V end lost 2 bases, the J end lost 7 bases, and 11 bases lay between the germline ends. The CDR3 is made up of 12 amino acids. The germline gives CDR1 SQVTM, CDR2 ANQGSEA. The CDR3 region has the DNA TGCAGCGTTGAAAGGGGTTGGGCTGGCTACACCTTC. This codes for CSVERGWAGYTF.

At least ten counts were recorded for this clonotype. The J gene is TRBJ2-3, the V gene TRBV6-6; D gene unclear. The germline V gene has CDR1 MNHNY and CDR2 SVGAGI (reference sequence). This CDR3 has 14 residues. V lost 0 bases, J lost 0 bases, and 4 bases lay in between. The CDR3 reads CASSYSISTDTQYF. The DNA for the CDR3 is TGTGCCAGCAGTTACTCTATTAGCACAGATACGCAGTATTTT.

V usage is TRBV6-2 or TRBV6-3 and J usage is TRBJ2-7; 7 bases are shared with TRBD2. Germline CDR1 and CDR2: MNHEY and SVGEGT. With V trimmed by 7 bases and J by 0 bases, 9 bases remained unmatched. The CDR3 has 15 residues. CDR3 nucleotides: TGTGCCAGCACCCCCCAGCGGGGTAGCTCCTACGAGCAGTACTTC. It translates to CASTPQRGSSYEQYF.

V usage is TRBV29-1 and J usage is TRBJ2-1; D is perhaps TRBD1 (6 bases). Germline V lookup: CDR1 SQVTM, CDR2 ANQGSEA. This CDR3 has 14 residues. Trimming took off 3 bases at V and 6 bases at J, with 15 bases between the two ends. CDR3 loop: CSVDGVKTGNEQFF. In nucleotides, the CDR3 is TGCAGCGTTGATGGGGTTAAGACAGGCAATGAGCAGTTCTTC.

CDR3 sequence reads: CASSVEVFDNEQFF. In nucleotides, the CDR3 is TGTGCCAGCAGCGTAGAGGTCTTCGACAATGAGCAGTTCTTC. The chain recombines TRBV9 with TRBJ2-1; D call uncertain. The germline V and J ends were trimmed by 0 bases and 5 bases, with 9 bases remaining between them. The CDR3 sequence is 14 residues long. Looked up from germline, CDR1 is SGDLS and CDR2 is YYNGEE.